Below are 17 T cell receptor beta chains sequenced from a single sample in a study of post-analysis software for immune sequencing data. Broader study findings: Patients used about five TRBV segments, including TRBV5-6, TRBV5-1 and TRBV20-1, more often than controls.

Their target antigens are unknown. The library was made from cDNA and included unique molecular identifiers. Each CDR3 protein is one row after TCRdb ran MiXCR on the PCR reads. The sample has approximately 730,000 distinct CDR3 sequences; around 45% are singletons. The source material was blood. Receptors were obtained from a girl aged 5-17 years with multiple sclerosis.

This clonotype showed up just a few times. The CDR3 sequence: CASSRGGNTEAFF. In DNA, the CDR3 is TGTGCCAGCAGTAGGGGGGGGAACACTGAAGCTTTCTTT. This chain connects TRBV4-2 to TRBJ1-1; the D gene is possibly TRBD1 (6 bases). Germline assignment: CDR1 LGHNA and CDR2 YNFKEQ. Trimming shortened V by 6 bases and J by 1 base, and 9 bases separated the two germline ends. The CDR3 is made up of 13 amino acids.

The chain combines TRBV7-9 with TRBJ1-1, with D hard to call. Germline V gene data show CDR1 as SEHNR and CDR2 as FQNEAQ (reference sequence). Trimming took off 1 base at V and 7 bases at J, with 10 bases between the two ends. The CDR3 runs 13 residues. As DNA, the CDR3 is TGTGCCAGCAGCTTAGGGACCGCGGGTGAAGCTTTCTTT. Its translation is CASSLGTAGEAFF.

Only a few counts were recorded for this clonotype. This chain links TRBV28 with TRBJ2-7, with unresolved D. In germline, CDR1 is MDHEN, CDR2 SYDVKM. The CDR3 consists of 15 residues. Between the trimmed V and J ends, which lost 3 bases and 0 bases, there was a span of 12 bases. CDR3 amino acids: CASSFAAASSYEQYF. DNA of the CDR3: TGTGCCAGCAGTTTCGCGGCTGCGAGCTCCTACGAGCAGTACTTC.

CDR3 DNA: TGTGCCAGCAGGGCCTCTTGGGGGGCCAACGTCCTGACTTTC. Translating it yields CASRASWGANVLTF. The chain links TRBV2 to TRBJ2-6; D remains ambiguous. V was trimmed by 6 bases and J by 4 bases, leaving 10 bases between them. The CDR3 is 14 amino acids. Germline-derived CDR1 and CDR2 are SNHLY and FYNNEI.

Only a few counts were recorded for this clonotype. For the CDR3, the DNA is TGTGCCAGCAGTTACTCGACGTCCGAGCAGTACTTC. The encoded protein is CASSYSTSEQYF. The V gene is TRBV6-6, the J gene TRBJ2-5; D gene uncertain. TRBJ2-7 explains the end of the DNA better; the J call may be wrong. The CDR3 consists of 12 residues. The germline V gene has CDR1 MNHNY and CDR2 SVGAGI (reference sequence).

This clonotype was seen at least ten times. The rearrangement uses TRBV7-2 and TRBJ2-7; the D is unclear. Trimming left V 4 bases short and J 3 bases short, with 4 bases between. The CDR3 consists of 11 residues. Germline V gene lookup returns CDR1 SGHTA and CDR2 FQGNSA. The CDR3: CASSSFYEQYF. The CDR3 bases are TGTGCCAGCAGCTCCTTCTACGAGCAGTACTTC.

This clonotype was seen more than once but under ten times. The genes are TRBV5-1 and TRBJ2-1; the match to TRBD2 covers 8 bases. V shed 2 bases and J 1 base; nucleotides not matched to a gene: 5. Germline assignment: CDR1 SGHRS and CDR2 YFSETQ. This CDR3 has 16 residues. CDR3 sequence reads: CASSFASGPSYNEQFF. CDR3 sequence (DNA): TGCGCCAGCAGCTTCGCTAGCGGGCCGTCCTACAATGAGCAGTTCTTC.

This clonotype was found a few times. The V and J genes are TRBV9 and TRBJ2-7; TRBD1 is a possible D gene (5 bases). Germline V gene lookup returns CDR1 SGDLS and CDR2 YYNGEE. Trimming took 0 bases from V and 2 from J, leaving 9 bases between them. The CDR3 length is 14 residues. The DNA of the CDR3 is TGTGCCAGCAGCGTAGTCGACAGACCCTACGAGCAGTACTTC. Translation: CASSVVDRPYEQYF.

The J gene is TRBJ2-1, the V gene TRBV27, with 8 bases identical to TRBD2. Germline CDR1 and CDR2: MNHEY and SMNVEV (reference sequence). There are 12 residues in the CDR3. V lost 7 bases to trimming and J lost 6 bases; unmatched junction nucleotides: 2. DNA for the CDR3: TGTGCCAGCAAAACTAGCGGCAATGAGCAGTTCTTC. This gives the protein CASKTSGNEQFF.

The chain carries TRBV25-1 and TRBJ2-1, with a tentative D call TRBD1 (6 bases). Germline CDR1 MGHDK, CDR2 SYGVNS. Trimming took 4 bases from V and 5 from J, leaving 9 bases between them. This CDR3 has 13 residues. The CDR3 DNA is TGTGCCAGCAGTGCGCGACAGGACAATGAGCAGTTCTTC. This sequence encodes CASSARQDNEQFF.

The chain recombines TRBV6-1 with TRBJ2-3; TRBD2 agrees at 7 bases. With V trimmed by 7 bases and J by 2 bases, 12 bases remained unmatched. The CDR3 totals 16 residues. The germline V gene has CDR1 MNHNS and CDR2 SASEGT. Here the CDR3 DNA reads TGTGCCAGCACTTTGAACCGGGACTACCTCACAGATACGCAGTATTTT. Residues: CASTLNRDYLTDTQYF.

The genes are TRBV4-3 and TRBJ2-7; TRBD2 matches 9 bases. V lost 3 bases and J lost 7; bases outside the gene matches: 13. Germline assignment: CDR1 LGHNA and CDR2 YSLEER. This CDR3 has 16 residues. The CDR3 DNA sequence: TGCGCCAGCAGCCAGCGCCAAGGACTAGCGCCCAATGAGCAGTACTTC. It translates to CASSQRQGLAPNEQYF.

This clonotype was counted only a few times. The chain's CDR3 is CASSRQTGSTQYF. As DNA, the CDR3 is TGCGCCAGCAGCCGACAGACAGGGTCTACGCAGTATTTT. The rearrangement joins TRBV4-3 to TRBJ2-3, with TRBD1 matching 7 bases. V lost 4 bases to trimming and J lost 8 bases; unmatched junction nucleotides: 6. The CDR3 length is 13 residues. CDR1 and CDR2 (germline): LGHNA, YSLEER.

The chain links TRBV29-1 to TRBJ2-1; TRBD1 or TRBD2 may be the D gene (5 bases each). The V end was cut by 3 bases, the J end by 9 bases, with 18 bases between. The CDR3 is made up of 14 amino acids. Germline loops: CDR1 SQVTM, CDR2 ANQGSEA. The CDR3 reads CSVDGGDPRGEQFF. CDR3 nucleotides: TGCAGCGTTGATGGTGGGGACCCCCGTGGTGAGCAGTTCTTC.

This clonotype was seen a few times. The chain combines TRBV29-1 with TRBJ1-1, with TRBD1 matching 7 bases. The ends lost 6 bases at V and 5 bases at J; junction bases unmatched: 9. The germline CDR1 and CDR2 sequences are SQVTM and ANQGSEA. This CDR3 has 13 amino acids. In nucleotides, the CDR3 is TGCAGCGTCCCAGGGGGGTGGGCTACTGAAGCTTTCTTT. Translating gives CSVPGGWATEAFF.

This clonotype was picked up a small number of times. This sequence joins TRBV6-5 and TRBJ2-5; the D gene is possibly TRBD1 (6 bases). V shed 6 bases and J shed 3 bases, with 11 bases lying between them. CDR1 MNHEY and CDR2 SVGAGI come from the germline V gene. The CDR3 contains 13 residues. The chain's CDR3 is CASSTGSEETQYF. The CDR3 nucleotides read TGTGCCAGCAGCACAGGGAGTGAAGAGACCCAGTACTTC.

This clonotype was found a few times. This sequence joins TRBV7-9 and TRBJ2-5; no clear D. V was shortened by 5 bases and J by 4 bases, with 17 bases between the two germline ends. From germline, CDR1 is SEHNR and CDR2 FQNEAQ (reference sequence). CDR3 length: 15 amino acids. The CDR3 sequence: CASSARTLRGETQYF. The CDR3 bases are TGTGCCAGCAGCGCCCGGACCTTAAGAGGAGAGACCCAGTACTTC.